Presented here are 7 T cell receptor beta chains from one specimen sequenced in a study of T cells in women clearing cervical HPV infection. TCRdb's table, derived via immunoSEQ multiplex PCR, lists solely in-frame clones and lacks some. Recorded for this sample: under 35,000 clones. The sequenced sample consisted of blood buffy coat. These receptors all come from a woman aged 18 to 75 with a cervical HPV16 infection that either progressed to CIN3+ or cleared (not recorded which).

This CDR3 is CASRGATTNEKLFF. CDR3 bases read: TGTGCCAGCAGAGGGGCCACAACTAATGAAAAA. The chain combines TRBV2 with TRBJ1-4; D may be TRBD1 (5 bases). The observed sequence ends 3 residues before the CDR3 terminus, with the missing tail filled in from the germline J gene. The CDR3 loop spans 14 amino acids. The V gene lost 6 bases and the J gene lost 0 bases, with 8 bases spanning the gap. Germline V CDR1 and CDR2: SNHLY, FYNNEI.

CDR3 protein: CATSRLGGGYEQYF. The CDR3 bases that were read are TGTGCCACCTCTCGGTTAGGGGGAGGCTACGAG. This chain connects TRBV2 to TRBJ2-7, with D perhaps TRBD1 or TRBD2 (6 bases each). The read is 3 residues too short to cover the CDR3 end, so that end is filled in from the germline J gene. This CDR3 comprises 14 residues. Trimming cost V 10 bases and J 3 bases, with 19 bases left between them. Germline CDR1 and CDR2: SNHLY and FYNNEI.

As regards this clone: The CDR3 goes on 3 residues after the read ends, and that part is filled in from the germline J gene. The chain has TRBV2 and TRBJ2-2; TRBD1 matches at 10 bases. The CDR3 length is 17 residues. Losses at the gene ends were 4 bases for V and 4 bases for J; bases not matched to a gene: 9. Germline V gene data show CDR1 as SNHLY and CDR2 as FYNNEI. The CDR3 here is CASSGHDRGQGTGELFF. CDR3 bases read: TGTGCCAGCAGTGGACATGACAGGGGGCAGGGCACCGGGGAG.

Points on this clone: Read data end 3 residues before the CDR3 end; the end is taken from the germline J gene. The chain links TRBV7-9 to TRBJ1-2, with 8 bases that match TRBD1. Germline CDR1 is SEHNR and CDR2 is FQNEAQ (reference sequence). V gave up 6 bases and J gave up 4 bases; unmatched junction bases: 7. The CDR3 runs to 14 residues. The sequenced CDR3 bases are TGTGCCAGCAGTCGGTCAGGGGGCGGCTATGGC. Protein: CASSRSGGGYG. The whole CDR3 region reads CASSRSGGGYGYTF.

Concerning this clone: The read ends 3 residues before the CDR3 terminus; that terminus is restored from the germline J gene. The chain couples TRBV7-9 to TRBJ2-3; 8 nucleotides agree with TRBD1. Germline loops: CDR1 SEHNR, CDR2 FQNEAQ (reference sequence). The CDR3 runs 15 residues. The J segment lost 5 bases and the V segment lost 4 bases, leaving 8 bases of the junction unmatched. The CDR3 is CASSSNTGGVDTQYF. CDR3 DNA, as far as it was read: TGTGCCAGCAGCTCTAATACAGGGGGAGTAGATACG.

A note on this clone: The CDR3 end is not reached by the read, which stops 3 residues before it; the germline J gene fills it in. The genes are TRBV5-5 and TRBJ2-2, with TRBD1 matching over 9 bases. Germline-derived CDR1 and CDR2 are SGHKS and YYEKEE (reference sequence). V trimming: 4 bases; J trimming: 5 bases; junction bases outside the gene matches: 6. The CDR3 length is 15 residues. Partial CDR3 DNA: TGTGCCAGCAGCCCGGGACAGGGTGTGACCGGGGAG. This codes for CASSPGQGVTGE. The whole CDR3 sequence reads CASSPGQGVTGELFF.

Comments on this clone: The read ends 3 residues shy of where the CDR3 ends; the end is completed using the germline J gene. The rearrangement joins TRBV18 to TRBJ2-7; tentatively, D is TRBD1 (5 bases). This CDR3 has 11 amino acids. CDR1 KGHSH and CDR2 LQKENI come from the germline V gene. V was clipped by 8 bases and J by 0 bases, with 5 bases between them. This CDR3 reads CASRGSYEQYF. The part of the CDR3 DNA that was read is TGTGCCAGCAGGGGCTCCTACGAG. Variable domain in full (rest from reference TRBV18 and TRBJ2-7): NAGVMQNPRHLVRRRGQEARLRCSPMKGHSHVYWYRQLPEEGLKFMVYLQKENIIDESGMPKERFSAEFPKEGPSILRIQQVVRGDSAAYFCASRGSYEQYFGPGTRLTVT.